Listed below are T cell receptor beta chains from one sample, sequenced in a study of T cells after posttransplantation cyclophosphamide. Profiled with immunoSEQ multiplex PCR; TCRdb holds only in-frame clones, not every one. Listed for the sample are 24,000 or so clones, none seen a single time. Sequenced material: PBMCs. The receptor set was obtained from a woman in her forties or fifties in good health, CMV-negative, and a related stem cell transplant donor. Each CDR3 is given with its conserved first and last residue. The D gene is left open where the match is weak. Rows may omit the clone size; those that give it use once, few, many or a size class.

d_gene	abundance	v_gene	len	j_gene	CDR3nt	CDR3aa
.	many	TRBV21-1	13	TRBJ1-5	TGTGCCAGCAGCACGACAGGGATTCAGCCCCAGCATTTT	CASSTTGIQPQHF
TRBD2	medium-sized	TRBV5-4	17	TRBJ2-3	TGTGCCAGCAGCCTATTCACTAGCGCGGCTAGCACAGATACGCAGTATTTT	CASSLFTSAASTDTQYF
TRBD1	many	TRBV7-2	15	TRBJ1-3	TGTGCCAGCAGACAAAACAGGGGACCCGGAAACACCATATATTTT	CASRQNRGPGNTIYF
TRBD1	.	TRBV12-5	14	TRBJ2-5	TGTGCTAGTGGTTTGGGACAGGGGACGGAGACCCAGTACTTC	CASGLGQGTETQYF
.	many	TRBV5-1	17	TRBJ2-2	TGCGCCAGCAGCACTGCCCCCGAAGCAGGGAACACCGGGGAGCTGTTTTTT	CASSTAPEAGNTGELFF
TRBD2	many	TRBV6-1	17	TRBJ2-2	TGTGCCAGCAGTGACCGACTAGCGGGAGCGTTAACCGGGGAGCTGTTTTTT	CASSDRLAGALTGELFF
TRBD2	many	TRBV9	15	TRBJ2-3	TGTGCCAGCAGCGAGGGGACTAGCGGCACAGATACGCAGTATTTT	CASSEGTSGTDTQYF
.	many	TRBV19	13	TRBJ2-5	TGTGCCAGTAGTTTTGGACAGAGGGAGACCCAGTACTTC	CASSFGQRETQYF
.	many	TRBV6-1	14	TRBJ2-1	TGTGCCAGCAGTGCTCTTTGGAGGGATACCAAGCAGTTCTTC	CASSALWRDTKQFF
.	many	TRBV9	14	TRBJ2-1	TGTGCCAGCAACCAGGGGCTGTCCTACAATGAGCAGTTCTTC	CASNQGLSYNEQFF
.	many	TRBV19	14	TRBJ1-1	TGTGCCAGTAACCACCAGGGGAGAGTCACTGAAGCTTTCTTT	CASNHQGRVTEAFF
.	many	TRBV2	12	TRBJ2-5	TGTGCCAGCAGTCGGGACAAAGAGACCCAGTACTTC	CASSRDKETQYF
.	many	TRBV4-3	14	TRBJ1-5	TGCGCCAGCAGCCAAGATCACGGGGATCAGCCCCAGCATTTT	CASSQDHGDQPQHF
.	many	TRBV28	15	TRBJ2-6	TGTGCCAGCAGTTTTTCACAAGTTGGGGCCAACGTCCTGACTTTC	CASSFSQVGANVLTF
TRBD2	many	TRBV11-2	19	TRBJ2-3	TGTGCCAGCAGCTTCTCCATCCCCGGCGGCGGGAGATGGACAGATACGCAGTATTTT	CASSFSIPGGGRWTDTQYF
TRBD2	many	TRBV7-3	16	TRBJ2-4	TGTGCCAGCAGCCTAGCTTGGGGTGGCGGGGGAAACATTCAGTACTTC	CASSLAWGGGGNIQYF